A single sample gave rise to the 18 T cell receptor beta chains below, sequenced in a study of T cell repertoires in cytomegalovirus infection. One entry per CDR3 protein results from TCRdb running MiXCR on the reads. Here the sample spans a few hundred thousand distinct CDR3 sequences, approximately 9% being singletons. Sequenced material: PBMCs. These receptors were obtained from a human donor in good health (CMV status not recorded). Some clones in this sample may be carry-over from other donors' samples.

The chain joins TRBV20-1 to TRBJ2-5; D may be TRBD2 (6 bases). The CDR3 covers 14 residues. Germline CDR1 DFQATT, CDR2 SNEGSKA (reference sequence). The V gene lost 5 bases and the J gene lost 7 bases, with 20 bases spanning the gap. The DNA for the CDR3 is TGCAGTGCTCCCCCAGCGGGCCTCGGCGTGACCCAGTACTTC. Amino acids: CSAPPAGLGVTQYF.

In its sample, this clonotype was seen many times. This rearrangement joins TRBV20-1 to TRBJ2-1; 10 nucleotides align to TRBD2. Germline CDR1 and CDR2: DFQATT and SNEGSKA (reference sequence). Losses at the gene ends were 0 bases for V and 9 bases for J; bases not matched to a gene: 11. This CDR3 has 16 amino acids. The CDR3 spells CSARDLAGLATSEQFF. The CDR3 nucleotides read TGCAGTGCTAGAGATCTAGCGGGACTAGCGACTAGTGAGCAGTTCTTC.

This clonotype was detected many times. CDR3 sequence reads: CASSLSSGILDTQYF. DNA of the CDR3: TGTGCCAGCAGTTTAAGTAGCGGGATCTTAGATACGCAGTATTTT. The V gene is TRBV12-3 or TRBV12-4, the J gene TRBJ2-3; 8 bases match TRBD2. V was clipped by 2 bases and J by 5 bases; unmatched bases: 6. The CDR3 consists of 15 residues.

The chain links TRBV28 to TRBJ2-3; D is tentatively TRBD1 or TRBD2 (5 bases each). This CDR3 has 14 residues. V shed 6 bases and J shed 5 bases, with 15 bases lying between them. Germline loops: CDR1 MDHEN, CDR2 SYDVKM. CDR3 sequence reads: CASRVTGPRDTQYF. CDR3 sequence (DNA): TGTGCCAGCAGGGTAACGGGGCCCCGAGATACGCAGTATTTT.

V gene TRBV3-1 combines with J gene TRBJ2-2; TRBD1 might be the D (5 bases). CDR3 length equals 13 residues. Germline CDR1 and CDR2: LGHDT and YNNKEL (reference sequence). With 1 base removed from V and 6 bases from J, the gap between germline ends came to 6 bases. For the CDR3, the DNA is TGTGCCAGCAGCCAAGCAGGGCCCGGGGAGCTGTTTTTT. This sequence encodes CASSQAGPGELFF. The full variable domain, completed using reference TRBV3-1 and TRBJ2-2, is DTAVSQTPKYLVTQMGNDKSIKCEQNLGHDTMYWYKQDSKKFLKIMFSYNNKELIINETVPNRFSPKSPDKAHLNLHINSLELGDSAVYFCASSQAGPGELFFGEGSRLTVL.

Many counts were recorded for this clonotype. The CDR3 DNA is TGTGCCAGCAGCCAGCGGGGCGCAGGGAGAGGTGAAGGCTACACCTTC. This codes for CASSQRGAGRGEGYTF. The chain employs TRBV7-6 and TRBJ1-2; D perhaps matches TRBD1 (5 bases). Germline values: CDR1 SGHVS, CDR2 FNYEAQ. The CDR3 is 16 amino acids. V was shortened by 5 bases and J by 8 bases, with 24 bases between the two germline ends.

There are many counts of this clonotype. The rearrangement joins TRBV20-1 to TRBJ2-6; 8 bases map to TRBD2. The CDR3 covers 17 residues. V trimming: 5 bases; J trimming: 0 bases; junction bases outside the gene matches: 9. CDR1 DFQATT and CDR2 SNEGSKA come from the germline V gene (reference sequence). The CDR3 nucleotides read TGCAGTGCTGGGGCTCGGGGGGGCCCCTCTGGGGCCAACGTCCTGACTTTC. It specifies CSAGARGGPSGANVLTF.

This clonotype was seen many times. The CDR3 loop is CASSYSPGGTPGELFF. In nucleotides, the CDR3 is TGTGCCAGCAGTTACTCGCCAGGAGGAACCCCCGGGGAGCTGTTTTTT. V is TRBV6-2 or TRBV6-3 and J is TRBJ2-2; possibly TRBD2 for D (5 bases). The germline V and J ends were trimmed by 0 bases and 6 bases, with 14 bases remaining between them. Per the germline V gene, CDR1 is MNHEY and CDR2 is SVGEGT. The CDR3 sequence is 16 residues long.

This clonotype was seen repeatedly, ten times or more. The CDR3 region is CASSRSRGGVDTQYF. The CDR3 bases are TGTGCCAGCAGCCGCAGTCGGGGTGGGGTGGATACGCAGTATTTT. The gene calls are TRBV7-2 and TRBJ2-3, with D possibly matching TRBD2 (5 bases). The CDR3 length is 15 residues. Trimming left V 5 bases short and J 6 bases short, with 18 bases between. The V gene's germline CDR1 is SGHTA and CDR2 FQGNSA.

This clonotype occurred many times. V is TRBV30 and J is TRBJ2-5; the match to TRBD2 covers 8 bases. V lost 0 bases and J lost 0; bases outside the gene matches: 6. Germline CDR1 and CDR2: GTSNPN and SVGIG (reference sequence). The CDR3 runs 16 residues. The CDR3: CAWSVPRGRHQETQYF. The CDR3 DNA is TGTGCCTGGAGTGTACCTCGCGGGAGGCACCAAGAGACCCAGTACTTC.

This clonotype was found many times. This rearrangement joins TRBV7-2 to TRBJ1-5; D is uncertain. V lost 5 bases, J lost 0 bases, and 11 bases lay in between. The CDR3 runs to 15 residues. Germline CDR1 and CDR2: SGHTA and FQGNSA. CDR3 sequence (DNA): TGTGCCAGCAGCGTTCAGGCTTATAGCAATCAGCCCCAGCATTTT. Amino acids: CASSVQAYSNQPQHF.

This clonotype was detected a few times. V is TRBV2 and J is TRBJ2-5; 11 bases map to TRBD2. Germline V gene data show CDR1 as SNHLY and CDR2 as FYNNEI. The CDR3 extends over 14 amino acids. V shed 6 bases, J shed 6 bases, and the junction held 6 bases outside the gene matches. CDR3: CASSPTSGRKTQYF. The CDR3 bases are TGTGCCAGCAGCCCCACTAGCGGGAGAAAGACCCAGTACTTC.

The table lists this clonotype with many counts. CDR3 sequence: CASSATSPGHLLGNQPQHF. CDR3 sequence (DNA): TGTGCCAGCAGCGCCACATCTCCGGGACATCTTCTAGGCAATCAGCCCCAGCATTTT. The V call is TRBV7-8, the J call TRBJ1-5, with a weak D call TRBD1 (6 bases). The germline V gene encodes CDR1 SGHVS and CDR2 FQNEAQ. CDR3 length equals 19 residues. V was pared by 5 bases and J by 2 bases, with 25 bases between. The full variable domain, rest sourced from reference TRBV7-8 and TRBJ1-5, is GAGVSQSPRYKVAKRGQDVALRCDPISGHVSLFWYQQALGQGPEFLTYFQNEAQLDKSGLPSDRFFAERPEGSVSTLKIQRTQQEDSAVYLCASSATSPGHLLGNQPQHFGDGTRLSIL.

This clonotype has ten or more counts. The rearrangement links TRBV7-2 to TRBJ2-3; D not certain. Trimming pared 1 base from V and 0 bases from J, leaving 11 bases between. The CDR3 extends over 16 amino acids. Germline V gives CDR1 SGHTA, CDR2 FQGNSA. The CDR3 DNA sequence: TGTGCCAGCAGCTTAGATACCGGATTCAGCACAGATACGCAGTATTTT. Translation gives CASSLDTGFSTDTQYF.

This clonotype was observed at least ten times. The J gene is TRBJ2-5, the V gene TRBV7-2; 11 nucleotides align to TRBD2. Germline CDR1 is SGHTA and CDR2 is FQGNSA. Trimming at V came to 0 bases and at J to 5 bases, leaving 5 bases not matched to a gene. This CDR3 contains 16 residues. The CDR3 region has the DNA TGTGCCAGCAGCTTAGCGTCTAGCGGGGGGTTGGAGACCCAGTACTTC. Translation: CASSLASSGGLETQYF. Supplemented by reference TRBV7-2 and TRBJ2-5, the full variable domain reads GAGVSQSPSNKVTEKGKDVELRCDPISGHTALYWYRQSLGQGLEFLIYFQGNSAPDKSGLPSDRFSAERTGGSVSTLTIQRTQQEDSAVYLCASSLASSGGLETQYFGPGTRLLVL.

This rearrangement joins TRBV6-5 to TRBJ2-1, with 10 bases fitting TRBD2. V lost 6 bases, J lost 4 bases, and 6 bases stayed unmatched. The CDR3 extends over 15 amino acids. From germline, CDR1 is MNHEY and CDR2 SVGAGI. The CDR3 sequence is CASSLSGRRYNEQFF. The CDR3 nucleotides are TGTGCCAGCAGCCTTAGCGGGAGGAGGTACAATGAGCAGTTCTTC.

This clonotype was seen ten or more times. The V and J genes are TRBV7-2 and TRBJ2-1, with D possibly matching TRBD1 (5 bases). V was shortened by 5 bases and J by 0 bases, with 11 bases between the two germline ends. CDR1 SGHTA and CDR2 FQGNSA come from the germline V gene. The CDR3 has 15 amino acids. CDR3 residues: CASSPKGPSYNEQFF. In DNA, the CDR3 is TGTGCCAGCAGCCCCAAGGGGCCCTCCTACAATGAGCAGTTCTTC.

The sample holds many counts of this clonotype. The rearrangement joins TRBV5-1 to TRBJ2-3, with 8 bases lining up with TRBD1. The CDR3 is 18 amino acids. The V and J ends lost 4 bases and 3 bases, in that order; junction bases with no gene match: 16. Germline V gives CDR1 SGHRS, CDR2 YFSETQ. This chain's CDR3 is CASSLWGPGQGLTDTQYF. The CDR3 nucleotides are TGCGCCAGCAGCCTCTGGGGGCCCGGACAGGGTTTGACAGATACGCAGTATTTT.